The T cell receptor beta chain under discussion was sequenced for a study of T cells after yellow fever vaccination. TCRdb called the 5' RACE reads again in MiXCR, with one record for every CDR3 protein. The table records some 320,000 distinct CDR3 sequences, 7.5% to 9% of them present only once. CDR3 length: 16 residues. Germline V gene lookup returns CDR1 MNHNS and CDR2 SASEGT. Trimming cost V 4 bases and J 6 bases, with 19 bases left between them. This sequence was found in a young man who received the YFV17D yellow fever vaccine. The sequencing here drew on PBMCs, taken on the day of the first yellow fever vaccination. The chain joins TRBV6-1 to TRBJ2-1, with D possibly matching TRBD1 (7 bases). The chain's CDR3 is CASSGRTGGQFNEQFF. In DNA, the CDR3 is TGTGCCAGCAGTGGAAGGACCGGGGGACAGTTCAATGAGCAGTTCTTC.